This T cell receptor (beta chain) is from a study of T cell responses to AZD1222 COVID-19 vaccine (dated by TCRdb to the early 2020s). Turning to the overall study: AZD1222 recipients given second doses at about 4 weeks or at about 12 weeks were pooled, since spike-specific TCR depth and breadth were not found to differ between the two schedules. A total of 230 to 250 trial participants underwent TCR sequencing, of whom 207 received two doses of AZD1222 and some 26 received two doses of the MenACWY control vaccine. Trial participants were enrolled by age into 18-55, 56-69 and 70-plus year subgroups, with roughly 160, 29 and 62 TCR-sequenced participants respectively. General study outcomes and caveats: The 56-69-year group was small, and its depth increase did not reach significance, likely because of low power. Most participants were white British and females outnumbered males, and the authors suggested that clonal diversity may have been underestimated. No day 14 peak-response samples were available, so repertoires were characterized only after the peak T cell response. Nearly half of unique spike-specific TCRs reportedly recognized epitopes outside regions mutated in the B.1.351 and B.1.1.7 variants. Spike-specific TCR breadth and depth rose significantly after two AZD1222 doses compared with day 0 and with MenACWY recipients. Vaccine-associated CD4 TCRs spanned the whole spike protein, with dominant responses in regions 160-218 and 743-854. Conclusions about previously exposed vaccinees were limited because only a handful of AZD1222 recipients were SARS-CoV-2 seropositive at baseline.

The time point label corresponds to: baseline before first vaccination. The vaccinee samples were drawn from two UK trials, COV001 and COV002, one of which was a single-blind randomized controlled phase 2/3 trial testing AZD1222 (ChAdOx1 nCoV-19) in healthy adults. Trial participant PBMC samples were collected at day 0 and day 28 after the second dose for TCRbeta chain sequencing. The V end loses 6 bases and the J end loses 3 bases, and a stretch of 12 bases separates them. The germline V gene specifies MNHEY as CDR1 and SVGAGI as CDR2. Inclusive of the bounding cysteine and phenylalanine, the CDR3 is 14 residues long. Solely the CDR3 DNA is kept, with 42 bases framed from the first base. The CDR3 regions of human TCRbeta chains were analyzed by immunosequencing. The source study handled its data this way. Repertoire TCRs were matched against a reference library of SARS-CoV-2-specific TCRs generated with the MIRA antigen-specificity platform. Breadth was defined as the fraction of unique TCRs that were SARS-CoV-2-associated. Depth was defined as the fraction of total T cells that were SARS-CoV-2-associated. Using the MIRA data, each spike-specific TCR was mapped to the spike region that the TCR reacts to and placed in a CD4 or CD8 class. Log10-transformed breadth and depth values were compared by one-way ANOVA with Sidak's multiple comparisons tests. Sourced from immuneACCESS, this table was stored by TCRdb with only in-frame sequences that have V and J called. A share of the clones is absent; for the studies checked, an unresolved V gene accounts for under half, and the remainder has no known explanation. D and trimming come from the DNA, and the V and J calls and clone size come from that table. In all, the sample holds about 180,000 clones, and 90% of those were seen once. Roughly 1.6% of the sample comes from the top ten.

This clone was observed a single time. Which antigen it targets is not known. Per-base quality was not reported, and no clone a single base away is much larger than it. Source: peripheral blood, taken on day 0 of AZD1222 vaccination. The rearrangement joined TRBV6-5 to TRBJ1-3, with no confident D gene call. The sequence was obtained from an adult in good health. The CDR3 protein is CASSANVVGNTIYF. The DNA is TGTGCCAGCAGCGCGAACGTGGTTGGAAACACCATATATTTT.